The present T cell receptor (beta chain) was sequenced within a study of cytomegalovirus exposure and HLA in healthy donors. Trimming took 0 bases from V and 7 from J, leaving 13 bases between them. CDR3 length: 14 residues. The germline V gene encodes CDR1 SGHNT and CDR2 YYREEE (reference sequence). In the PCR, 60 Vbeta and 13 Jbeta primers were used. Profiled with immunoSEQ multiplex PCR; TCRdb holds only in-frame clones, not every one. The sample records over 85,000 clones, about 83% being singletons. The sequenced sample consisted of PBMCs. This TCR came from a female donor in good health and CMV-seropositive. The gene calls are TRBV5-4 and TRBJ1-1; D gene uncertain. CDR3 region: CASSLGRLSYEAFF. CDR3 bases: TGTGCCAGCAGCTTGGGTCGCCTATCCTATGAAGCTTTCTTT.